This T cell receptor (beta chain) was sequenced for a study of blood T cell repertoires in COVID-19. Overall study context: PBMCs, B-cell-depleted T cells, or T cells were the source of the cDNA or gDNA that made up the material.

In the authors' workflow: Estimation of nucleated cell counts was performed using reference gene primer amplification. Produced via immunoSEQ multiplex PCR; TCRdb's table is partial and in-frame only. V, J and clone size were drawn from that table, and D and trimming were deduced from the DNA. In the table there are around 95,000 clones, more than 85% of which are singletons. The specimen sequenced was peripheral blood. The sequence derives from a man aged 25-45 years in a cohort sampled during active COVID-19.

This chain's CDR3 is CASRDPGGEQFF. CDR3 sequence (DNA): TGTGCCAGCAGAGATCCGGGTGGCGAGCAGTTCTTC. The chain has TRBV2 and TRBJ2-1; D is unresolved. The CDR3 is made up of 12 amino acids. With 6 bases removed from V and 10 bases from J, the gap between germline ends came to 13 bases. Germline V lookup: CDR1 SNHLY, CDR2 FYNNEI.